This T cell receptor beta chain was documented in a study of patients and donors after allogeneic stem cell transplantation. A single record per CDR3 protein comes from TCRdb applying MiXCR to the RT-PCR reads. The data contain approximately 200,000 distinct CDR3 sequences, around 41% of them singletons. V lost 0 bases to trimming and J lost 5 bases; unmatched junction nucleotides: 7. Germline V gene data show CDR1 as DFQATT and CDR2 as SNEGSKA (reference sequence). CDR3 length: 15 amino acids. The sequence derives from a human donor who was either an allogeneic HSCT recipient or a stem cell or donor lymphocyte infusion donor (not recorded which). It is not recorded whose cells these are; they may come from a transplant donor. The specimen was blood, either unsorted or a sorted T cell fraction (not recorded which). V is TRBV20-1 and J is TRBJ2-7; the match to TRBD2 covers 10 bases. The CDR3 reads CSARDPTSGANEQYF. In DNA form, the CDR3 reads TGCAGTGCTAGAGACCCTACTAGCGGGGCAAACGAGCAGTACTTC.